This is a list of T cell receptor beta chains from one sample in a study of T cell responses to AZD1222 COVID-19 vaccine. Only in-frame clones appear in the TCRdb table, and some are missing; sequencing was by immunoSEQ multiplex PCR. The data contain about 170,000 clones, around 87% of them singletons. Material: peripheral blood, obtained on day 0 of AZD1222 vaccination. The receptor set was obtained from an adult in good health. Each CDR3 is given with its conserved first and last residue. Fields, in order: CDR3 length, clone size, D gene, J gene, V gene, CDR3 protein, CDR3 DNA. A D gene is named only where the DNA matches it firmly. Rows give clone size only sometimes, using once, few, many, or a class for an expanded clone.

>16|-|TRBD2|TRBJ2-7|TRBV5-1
CASSLAASGRGYEQYF
TGCGCCAGCAGCTTGGCGGCTAGCGGGAGGGGTTACGAGCAGTACTTC
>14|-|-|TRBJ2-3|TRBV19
CASSIGGWTDTQYF
TGTGCCAGTAGTATAGGGGGGTGGACAGATACGCAGTATTTT
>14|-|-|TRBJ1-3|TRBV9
CASSVRGTGNTIYF
TGTGCCAGCAGCGTACGGGGGACTGGAAACACCATATATTTT
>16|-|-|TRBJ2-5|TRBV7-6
CASSLIEGAAQETQYF
TGTGCCAGCAGCTTAATCGAAGGGGCCGCTCAAGAGACCCAGTACTTC
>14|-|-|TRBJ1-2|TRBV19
CASSAHSPVYGYTF
TGTGCCAGTAGTGCTCATAGTCCAGTCTATGGCTACACCTTC
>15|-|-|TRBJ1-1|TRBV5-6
CASSPIWSENTEAFF
TGTGCCAGCAGCCCCATCTGGTCAGAGAACACTGAAGCTTTCTTT
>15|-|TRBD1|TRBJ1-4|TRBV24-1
CATSDLSGGEEKLFF
TGTGCCACCAGTGATTTATCAGGGGGCGAGGAAAAACTGTTTTTT
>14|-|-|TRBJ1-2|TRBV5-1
CASSPPEGGQGYTF
TGCGCCAGCAGCCCCCCAGAGGGGGGTCAAGGCTACACCTTC
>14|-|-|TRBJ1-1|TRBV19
CATNPGSLMAEAFF
TGTGCCACAAACCCCGGTAGCCTGATGGCTGAAGCTTTCTTT
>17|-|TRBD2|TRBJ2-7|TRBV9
CASSKGLAGGASYEQYF
TGTGCCAGCAGCAAGGGACTAGCGGGAGGTGCCTCCTACGAGCAGTACTTC
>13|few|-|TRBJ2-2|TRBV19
CASLGRGTGELFF
TGTGCCAGTTTGGGTAGGGGCACCGGGGAGCTGTTTTTT
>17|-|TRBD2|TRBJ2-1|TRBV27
CASSHSSGTLSYNEQFF
TGTGCCAGCAGTCACTCTAGCGGGACCCTTTCTTACAATGAGCAGTTCTTC
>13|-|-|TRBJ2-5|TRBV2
CASSVLGQETQYF
TGTGCCAGCAGTGTCTTGGGTCAAGAGACCCAGTACTTC
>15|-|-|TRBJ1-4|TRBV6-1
CASSDRGMGNEKLFF
TGTGCCAGCAGTGACAGGGGAATGGGAAATGAAAAACTGTTTTTT
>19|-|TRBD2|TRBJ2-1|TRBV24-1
CATSDGTSGDPLSYNEQFF
TGTGCCACCAGTGATGGGACTAGCGGGGACCCTCTCTCCTACAATGAGCAGTTCTTC
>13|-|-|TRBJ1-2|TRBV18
CASSPGGQYGYTF
TGTGCCAGCTCGCCGGGAGGGCAGTATGGCTACACCTTC
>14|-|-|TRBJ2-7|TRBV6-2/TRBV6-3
CASSYNRVPYEQYF
TGTGCCAGCAGTTACAATAGGGTTCCCTACGAGCAGTACTTC
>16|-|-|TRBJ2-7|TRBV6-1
CASSEASWDSSFEQYF
TGTGCCAGCAGTGAAGCTTCGTGGGATTCGTCTTTCGAGCAGTACTTC
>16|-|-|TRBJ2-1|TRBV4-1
CASSQDPSNSYNEQFF
TGCGCCAGCAGCCAAGATCCTAGCAACTCCTACAATGAGCAGTTCTTC
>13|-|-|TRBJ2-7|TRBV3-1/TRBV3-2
CASSQNLGYEQYF
TGTGCCAGCAGTCAAAACCTAGGTTACGAGCAGTACTTC
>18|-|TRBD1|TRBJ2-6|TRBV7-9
CASSRGTGGASGANVLTF
TGTGCCAGCAGCAGGGGGACAGGGGGCGCCTCTGGGGCCAACGTCCTGACTTTC
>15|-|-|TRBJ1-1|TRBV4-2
CASTKRDGLNTEAFF
TGTGCCAGCACAAAACGTGACGGGCTGAACACTGAAGCTTTCTTT
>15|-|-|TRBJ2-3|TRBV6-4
CASINPDLSTDTQYF
TGTGCCAGCATTAACCCCGACCTTAGCACAGATACGCAGTATTTT
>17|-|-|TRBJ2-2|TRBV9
CASSVDLGRGDTGELFF
TGTGCCAGCAGCGTAGATCTGGGCAGGGGTGACACCGGGGAGCTGTTTTTT
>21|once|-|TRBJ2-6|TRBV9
CASSVSSAGTLTSSGANVLTF
TGTGCCAGCAGCGTAAGTTCCGCCGGGACTCTAACAAGCTCTGGGGCCAACGTCCTGACTTTC
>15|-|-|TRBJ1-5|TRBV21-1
CASSKGLGYDQPQHF
TGTGCCAGCAGCAAAGGTTTAGGTTACGATCAGCCCCAGCATTTT
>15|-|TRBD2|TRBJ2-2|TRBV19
CASTWTSGYTGELFF
TGTGCCAGTACCTGGACTAGCGGTTACACCGGGGAGCTGTTTTTT
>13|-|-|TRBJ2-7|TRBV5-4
CASSLEGAGEQYF
TGTGCCAGCAGCTTGGAGGGGGCGGGGGAGCAGTACTTC
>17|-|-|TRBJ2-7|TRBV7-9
CASSSYKGDLNRYEQYF
TGTGCCAGCAGCTCCTACAAGGGGGACTTAAATCGCTACGAGCAGTACTTC